The 21 T cell receptor beta chains below all came from one sample that was sequenced in a study of T cells after yellow fever vaccination. MiXCR, applied by TCRdb to the 5' RACE reads, yields one record per CDR3 protein. The sample records 200,000 to 300,000 distinct CDR3 sequences, about an eighth being singletons. The material sequenced was CD4+ T cells sorted from PBMCs, taken 45 days after the yellow fever booster vaccination. Source of these receptors: a young man who received the YFV17D yellow fever vaccine.

This clonotype was detected only a few times. The chain employs TRBV7-2 and TRBJ2-3; possibly TRBD1 or TRBD2 for D (5 bases each). Per the germline V gene, CDR1 is SGHTA and CDR2 is FQGNSA. V was shortened by 0 bases and J by 0 bases, with 10 bases between the two germline ends. The CDR3 is made up of 16 amino acids. In nucleotides, the CDR3 is TGTGCCAGCAGCTTAGCTGGGACGGCTAGCACAGATACGCAGTATTTT. Translation gives CASSLAGTASTDTQYF.

The chain carries TRBV3-1 and TRBJ1-1; D gene uncertain. The germline gives CDR1 LGHDT, CDR2 YNNKEL (reference sequence). The length of the CDR3 is 12 residues. V was trimmed by 1 base and J by 11 bases, leaving 11 bases between them. The CDR3 nucleotides are TGTGCCAGCAGCCAAGGTGTGGCGGGGGCTTTCTTT. It encodes CASSQGVAGAFF.

The genes are TRBV6-5 and TRBJ2-5, with 10 nucleotides matching TRBD1. The J segment lost 3 bases and the V segment lost 2 bases, leaving 9 bases of the junction unmatched. Germline-derived CDR1 and CDR2 are MNHEY and SVGAGI. The CDR3 contains 17 residues. The CDR3 spells CASSYGPPGQGEETQYF. The CDR3 nucleotides read TGTGCCAGCAGTTACGGCCCCCCTGGACAGGGGGAAGAGACCCAGTACTTC.

This sequence joins TRBV19 and TRBJ2-1; TRBD1 or TRBD2 may be the D gene (6 bases each). CDR3 length: 14 amino acids. Germline CDR1 and CDR2: LNHDA and SQIVND (reference sequence). With 7 bases removed from V and 5 bases from J, the gap between germline ends came to 15 bases. Here the CDR3 DNA reads TGTGCCAGTAACCTTGGAGGGGGGCACAATGAGCAGTTCTTC. The encoded protein is CASNLGGGHNEQFF. The complete variable domain, with remaining parts taken from reference TRBV19 and TRBJ2-1, reads DGGITQSPKYLFRKEGQNVTLSCEQNLNHDAMYWYRQDPGQGLRLIYYSQIVNDFQKGDIAEGYSVSREKKESFPLTVTSAQKNPTAFYLCASNLGGGHNEQFFGPGTRLTVL.

This clonotype has more than one count but fewer than ten. V gene TRBV29-1 combines with J gene TRBJ2-7; 9 bases map to TRBD1. Germline V gives CDR1 SQVTM, CDR2 ANQGSEA. With 7 bases clipped from V and 5 bases from J, the junction kept 12 bases outside the gene matches. This CDR3 has 14 amino acids. CDR3 DNA sequence: TGCAGCGCCAGAAGGGGGGACAGGGAGGACGAGCAGTACTTC. Its translation is CSARRGDREDEQYF.

The V gene is TRBV27, the J gene TRBJ1-1; D might be TRBD1 (5 bases). Trimming took off 2 bases at V and 5 bases at J, with 21 bases between the two ends. The CDR3 is 17 amino acids. The germline V gene has CDR1 MNHEY and CDR2 SMNVEV (reference sequence). The chain's CDR3 is CASSLRGGSGVGTEAFF. In nucleotides, the CDR3 is TGTGCCAGCAGTTTAAGGGGTGGGAGTGGGGTTGGGACTGAAGCTTTCTTT.

This clonotype appeared a few times. The chain recombines TRBV15 with TRBJ2-2, with 7 bases fitting TRBD1. The CDR3 totals 15 residues. V lost 1 base, J lost 2 bases, and 1 base stayed unmatched. Germline-derived CDR1 and CDR2 are LNHNV and YYDKDF (reference sequence). The CDR3 nucleotides are TGTGCCACCAGCAGAGGAGGGGGCAACACCGGGGAGCTGTTTTTT. Residues: CATSRGGGNTGELFF.

This clonotype was seen a handful of times. The DNA for the CDR3 is TGCGCCAGCAGCCAAGGGCCGAGCACAGATACGCAGTATTTT. Protein sequence: CASSQGPSTDTQYF. The chain joins TRBV4-3 to TRBJ2-3; no firm D call. Germline V gives CDR1 LGHNA, CDR2 YSLEER. V lost 1 base and J 0 bases, leaving 5 bases between the germline ends. The CDR3 has 14 residues.

The J gene is TRBJ2-7, the V gene TRBV7-9; TRBD2 is a possible D gene (5 bases). The CDR3 is 13 residues long. Germline V lookup: CDR1 SEHNR, CDR2 FQNEAQ (reference sequence). V lost 5 bases, J lost 5 bases, and 13 bases lay in between. The CDR3, as DNA: TGTGCCAGCAGCGGACTCTCTCGGGACGAGCAGTACTTC. Its translation is CASSGLSRDEQYF.

This clonotype was counted a few times. The gene calls are TRBV20-1 and TRBJ2-5; D is unresolved. Trimming stripped 0 bases from V and 3 bases from J, with 14 bases between. Looked up from germline, CDR1 is DFQATT and CDR2 is SNEGSKA (reference sequence). This CDR3 has 15 residues. This CDR3 reads CSARDYSYQKETQYF. The CDR3 bases are TGCAGTGCTAGAGACTACAGTTACCAAAAAGAGACCCAGTACTTC.

CDR3 residues: CASRNYNEQFF. The CDR3 DNA is TGTGCCAGCAGAAACTACAATGAGCAGTTCTTC. The chain has TRBV7-2 and TRBJ2-1; no reliable D call. This CDR3 is 11 amino acids long. Germline loops: CDR1 SGHTA, CDR2 FQGNSA. Trimming stripped 6 bases from V and 3 bases from J, with 3 bases between.

This clonotype was counted only a few times. V and J are TRBV7-9 and TRBJ1-3; D is ambiguous. This CDR3 region has 13 residues. The V gene's germline CDR1 is SEHNR and CDR2 FQNEAQ (reference sequence). Trimming cost V 7 bases and J 2 bases, with 9 bases left between them. DNA of the CDR3: TGTGCCAGCAAAGCGGCCACTGGAAACACCATATATTTT. This encodes CASKAATGNTIYF.

This clonotype was counted at least ten times. The chain employs TRBV7-8 and TRBJ2-7, with TRBD2 as a possible D gene (5 bases). Trimming removed 5 bases at V and 7 bases at J, with 18 bases between. The CDR3 sequence is 14 residues long. Germline CDR1 reads SGHVS; CDR2 reads FQNEAQ. The CDR3 DNA sequence: TGTGCCAGCAGCCTTCGGTCGGGGAGAGGAGAGCAGTACTTC. This sequence encodes CASSLRSGRGEQYF. The complete variable domain, with remaining parts taken from reference TRBV7-8 and TRBJ2-7, reads GAGVSQSPRYKVAKRGQDVALRCDPISGHVSLFWYQQALGQGPEFLTYFQNEAQLDKSGLPSDRFFAERPEGSVSTLKIQRTQQEDSAVYLCASSLRSGRGEQYFGPGTRLTVT.

The chain has TRBV25-1 and TRBJ1-4; D may be TRBD1 (5 bases). The CDR3 has 16 residues. Germline CDR1 and CDR2: MGHDK and SYGVNS. V was trimmed by 2 bases and J by 8 bases, leaving 18 bases between them. CDR3 sequence reads: CASSERGGGNREKLFF. CDR3 DNA sequence: TGTGCCAGCAGTGAACGGGGGGGAGGGAATCGAGAAAAACTGTTTTTT.

This clonotype was detected only a few times. The rearrangement uses TRBV5-1 and TRBJ2-5; D may be TRBD1 (5 bases). V dropped 6 bases and J dropped 4 bases, with 10 bases sitting between them. The germline V gene has CDR1 SGHRS and CDR2 YFSETQ. This CDR3 is built from 12 residues. The CDR3 bases are TGCGCCAGCACCGCTCAGGGAGAGACCCAGTACTTC. Amino acids: CASTAQGETQYF. Filled out from reference TRBV5-1 and TRBJ2-5, the complete variable domain reads KAGVTQTPRYLIKTRGQQVTLSCSPISGHRSVSWYQQTPGQGLQFLFEYFSETQRNKGNFPGRFSGRQFSNSRSEMNVSTLELGDSALYLCASTAQGETQYFGPGTRLLVL.

This chain connects TRBV10-3 to TRBJ2-5, with 11 nucleotides matching TRBD2. Losses at the gene ends were 6 bases for V and 5 bases for J; bases not matched to a gene: 5. The CDR3 sequence is 14 residues long. The germline V gene has CDR1 ENHRY and CDR2 SYGVKD. This CDR3 reads CAISTTSGKETQYF. The CDR3 coding sequence is TGTGCCATCAGCACGACTAGCGGGAAGGAGACCCAGTACTTC.

This clonotype was observed a handful of times. The rearrangement uses TRBV5-1 and TRBJ2-7; TRBD2 aligns across 9 bases. CDR1 SGHRS and CDR2 YFSETQ come from the germline V gene. V was pared by 4 bases and J by 7 bases, with 15 bases of the junction left unmatched. This CDR3 spans 16 amino acids. CDR3 region: CASSLNVASGAGEQYF. The CDR3, as DNA: TGCGCCAGCAGCCTCAATGTGGCTAGCGGGGCGGGAGAGCAGTACTTC.

V is TRBV5-6 and J is TRBJ1-1; D gene ambiguous. This CDR3 has 12 amino acids. Germline loops: CDR1 SGHDT, CDR2 YYEEEE. Trimming took off 1 base at V and 5 bases at J, with 6 bases between the two ends. CDR3 residues: CASSLTGTEAFF. The CDR3, as DNA: TGTGCCAGCAGCTTGACCGGGACTGAAGCTTTCTTT.

This clonotype was counted many times. The chain joins TRBV20-1 to TRBJ2-7; either TRBD1 or TRBD2 may fit D (6 bases each). Per germline, CDR1 DFQATT and CDR2 SNEGSKA (reference sequence). CDR3 size: 15 residues. Trimming cost V 1 base and J 5 bases, with 18 bases left between them. The CDR3 is CSARGFTGAVDEQYF. CDR3 nucleotides: TGCAGTGCTAGAGGATTCACGGGGGCGGTGGACGAGCAGTACTTC.

In this sample, this clonotype turned up a few times. The rearrangement uses TRBV6-1 and TRBJ2-7; D possibly uses TRBD1 or TRBD2 (5 bases each). From germline, CDR1 is MNHNS and CDR2 SASEGT. The CDR3 covers 15 residues. Trimming removed 6 bases at V and 6 bases at J, with 21 bases between. The CDR3 bases are TGTGCCAGCAGGGAGTCCGGGACGGTAAAGCGCGAGCAGTACTTC. This encodes CASRESGTVKREQYF.

This clonotype was recorded at least ten times. The junction differs from germline at one of its ends, possibly a read error. The V and J genes are TRBV5-5 and TRBJ2-1; tentatively, D is TRBD1 or TRBD2 (6 bases each). This CDR3 region has 15 residues. In germline, CDR1 is SGHKS, CDR2 YYEKEE (reference sequence). The CDR3 sequence is CASSLEPGAYNEGVF. The DNA of the CDR3 is TGTGCCAGCAGCTTGGAACCGGGGGCCTACAATGAAGGGGTCTTC.